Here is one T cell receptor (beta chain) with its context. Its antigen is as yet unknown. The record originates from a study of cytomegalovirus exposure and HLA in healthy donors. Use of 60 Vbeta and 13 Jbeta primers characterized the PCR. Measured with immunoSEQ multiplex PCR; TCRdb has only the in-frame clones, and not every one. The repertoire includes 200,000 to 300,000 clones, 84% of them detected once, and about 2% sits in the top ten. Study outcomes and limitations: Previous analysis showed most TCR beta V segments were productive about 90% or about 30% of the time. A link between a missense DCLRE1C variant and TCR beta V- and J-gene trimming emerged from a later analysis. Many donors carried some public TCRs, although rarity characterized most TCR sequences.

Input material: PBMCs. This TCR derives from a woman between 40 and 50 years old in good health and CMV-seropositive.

This CDR3 is CASSETLADTGELFF. The CDR3 nucleotides are TGTGCCAGCAGTGAAACCCTAGCTGATACCGGGGAGCTGTTTTTT. V usage is TRBV2 and J usage is TRBJ2-2, with a weak D call TRBD2 (5 bases). This CDR3 comprises 15 residues. Germline-derived CDR1 and CDR2 are SNHLY and FYNNEI. Trimming pared 2 bases from V and 5 bases from J, leaving 12 bases between.